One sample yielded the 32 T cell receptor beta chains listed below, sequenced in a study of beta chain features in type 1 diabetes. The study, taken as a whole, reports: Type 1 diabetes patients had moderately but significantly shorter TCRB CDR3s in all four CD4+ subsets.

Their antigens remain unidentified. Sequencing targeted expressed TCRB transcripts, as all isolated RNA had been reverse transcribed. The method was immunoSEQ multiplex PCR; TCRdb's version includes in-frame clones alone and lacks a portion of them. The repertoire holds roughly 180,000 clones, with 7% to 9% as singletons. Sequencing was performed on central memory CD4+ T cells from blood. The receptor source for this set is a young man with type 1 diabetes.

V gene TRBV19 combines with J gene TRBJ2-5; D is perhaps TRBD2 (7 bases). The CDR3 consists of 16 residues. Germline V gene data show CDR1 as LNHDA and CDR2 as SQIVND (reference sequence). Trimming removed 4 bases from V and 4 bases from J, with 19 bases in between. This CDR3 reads CASSTSRRGAGETQYF. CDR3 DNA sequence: TGTGCCAGTAGTACCTCCCGACGGGGGGCCGGAGAGACCCAGTACTTC.

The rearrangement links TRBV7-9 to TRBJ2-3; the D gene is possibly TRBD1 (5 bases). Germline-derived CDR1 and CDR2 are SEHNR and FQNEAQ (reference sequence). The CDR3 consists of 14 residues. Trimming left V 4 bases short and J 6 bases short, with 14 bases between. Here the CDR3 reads CASSSTRVGDTQYF. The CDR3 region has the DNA TGTGCCAGCAGCTCTACCAGGGTGGGGGATACGCAGTATTTT.

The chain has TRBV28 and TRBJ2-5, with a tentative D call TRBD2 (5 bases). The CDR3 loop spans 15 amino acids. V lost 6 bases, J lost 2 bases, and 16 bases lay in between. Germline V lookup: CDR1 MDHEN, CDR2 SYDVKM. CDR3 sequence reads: CASRSRTGGQETQYF. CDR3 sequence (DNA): TGTGCCAGCAGGAGTCGGACCGGCGGGCAAGAGACCCAGTACTTC.

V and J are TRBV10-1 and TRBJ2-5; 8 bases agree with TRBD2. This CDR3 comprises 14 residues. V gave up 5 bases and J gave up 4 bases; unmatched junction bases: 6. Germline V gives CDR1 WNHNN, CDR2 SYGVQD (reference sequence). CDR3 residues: CASSLSGLVETQYF. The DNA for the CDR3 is TGCGCCAGCAGTCTATCGGGACTAGTAGAGACCCAGTACTTC.

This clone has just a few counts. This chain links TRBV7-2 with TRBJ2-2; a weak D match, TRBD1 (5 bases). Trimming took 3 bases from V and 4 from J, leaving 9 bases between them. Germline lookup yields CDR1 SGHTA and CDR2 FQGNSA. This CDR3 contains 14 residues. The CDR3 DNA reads TGTGCCAGCAGCTTGTTCAGGGTCACCGGGGAGCTGTTTTTT. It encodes CASSLFRVTGELFF.

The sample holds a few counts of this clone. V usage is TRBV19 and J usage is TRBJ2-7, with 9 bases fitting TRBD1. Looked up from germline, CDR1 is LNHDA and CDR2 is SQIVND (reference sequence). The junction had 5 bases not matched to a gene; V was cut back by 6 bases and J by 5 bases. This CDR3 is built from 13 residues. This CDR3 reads CASRTGQGHEQYF. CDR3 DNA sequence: TGTGCCAGTAGGACGGGACAGGGCCACGAGCAGTACTTC.

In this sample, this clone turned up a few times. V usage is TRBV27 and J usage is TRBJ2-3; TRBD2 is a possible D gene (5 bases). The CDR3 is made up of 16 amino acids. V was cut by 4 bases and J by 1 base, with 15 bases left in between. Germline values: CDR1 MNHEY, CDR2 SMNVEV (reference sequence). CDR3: CASSSWSPAGTDTQYF. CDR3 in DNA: TGTGCCAGCAGTTCGTGGTCCCCAGCGGGCACAGATACGCAGTATTTT.

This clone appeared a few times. The CDR3 is CASSETRLLASYNEQFF. CDR3 in DNA: TGTGCCAGCAGTGAAACGAGGCTTTTAGCCTCCTACAATGAGCAGTTCTTC. The rearrangement links TRBV2 to TRBJ2-1, with D uncertain. Germline V gives CDR1 SNHLY, CDR2 FYNNEI. The CDR3 spans 17 residues. V lost 2 bases, J lost 0 bases, and 14 bases lay in between.

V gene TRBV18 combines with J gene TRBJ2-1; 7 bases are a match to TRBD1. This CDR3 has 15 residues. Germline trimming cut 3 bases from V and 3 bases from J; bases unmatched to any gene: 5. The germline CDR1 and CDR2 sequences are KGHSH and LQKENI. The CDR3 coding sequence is TGTGCCAGCTCACCCCCGACAGGGTACTACAATGAGCAGTTCTTC. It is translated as CASSPPTGYYNEQFF.

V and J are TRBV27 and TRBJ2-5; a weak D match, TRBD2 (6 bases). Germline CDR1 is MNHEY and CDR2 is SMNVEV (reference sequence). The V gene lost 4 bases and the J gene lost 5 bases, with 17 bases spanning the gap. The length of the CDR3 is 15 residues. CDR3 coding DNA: TGTGCCAGCAGTTCCCTGGGCGCGGGATGGGAGACCCAGTACTTC. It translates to CASSSLGAGWETQYF.

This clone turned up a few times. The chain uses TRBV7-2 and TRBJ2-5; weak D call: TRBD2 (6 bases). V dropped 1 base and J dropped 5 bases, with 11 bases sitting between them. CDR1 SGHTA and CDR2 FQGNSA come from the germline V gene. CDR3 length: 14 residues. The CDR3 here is CASSLGAGKETQYF. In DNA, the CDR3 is TGTGCCAGCAGCTTAGGTGCGGGGAAGGAGACCCAGTACTTC. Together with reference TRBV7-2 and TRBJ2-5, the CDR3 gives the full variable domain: GAGVSQSPSNKVTEKGKDVELRCDPISGHTALYWYRQSLGQGLEFLIYFQGNSAPDKSGLPSDRFSAERTGGSVSTLTIQRTQQEDSAVYLCASSLGAGKETQYFGPGTRLLVL.

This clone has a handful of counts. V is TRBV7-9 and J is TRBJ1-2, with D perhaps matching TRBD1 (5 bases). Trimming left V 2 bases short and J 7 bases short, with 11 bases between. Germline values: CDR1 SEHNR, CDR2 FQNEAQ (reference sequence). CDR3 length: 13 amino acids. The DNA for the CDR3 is TGTGCCAGCAGCTTAAGCCCCGGGGGTGGCTACACCTTC. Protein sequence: CASSLSPGGGYTF.

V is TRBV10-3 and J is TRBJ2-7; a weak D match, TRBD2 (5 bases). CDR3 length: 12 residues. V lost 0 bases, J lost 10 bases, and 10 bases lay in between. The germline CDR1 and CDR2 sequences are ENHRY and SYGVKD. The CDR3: CAISESSGTQYF. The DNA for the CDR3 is TGTGCCATCAGTGAGTCGTCGGGAACCCAGTACTTC.

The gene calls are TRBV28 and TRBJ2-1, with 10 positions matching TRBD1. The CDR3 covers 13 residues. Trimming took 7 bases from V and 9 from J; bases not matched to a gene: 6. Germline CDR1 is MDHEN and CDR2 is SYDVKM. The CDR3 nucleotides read TGTGCCAGCAACGGACAGGGGGGTACTGAGCAGTTCTTC. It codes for CASNGQGGTEQFF. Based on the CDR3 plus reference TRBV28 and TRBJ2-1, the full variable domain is DVKVTQSSRYLVKRTGEKVFLECVQDMDHENMFWYRQDPGLGLRLIYFSYDVKMKEKGDIPEGYSVSREKKERFSLILESASTNQTSMYLCASNGQGGTEQFFGPGTRLTVL.

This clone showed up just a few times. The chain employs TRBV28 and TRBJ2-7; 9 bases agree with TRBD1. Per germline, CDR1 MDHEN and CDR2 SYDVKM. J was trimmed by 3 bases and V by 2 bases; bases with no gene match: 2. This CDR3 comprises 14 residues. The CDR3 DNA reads TGTGCCAGCAGTTTACCGGGACAGGGCTACGAGCAGTACTTC. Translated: CASSLPGQGYEQYF. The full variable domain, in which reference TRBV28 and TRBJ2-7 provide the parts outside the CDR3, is DVKVTQSSRYLVKRTGEKVFLECVQDMDHENMFWYRQDPGLGLRLIYFSYDVKMKEKGDIPEGYSVSREKKERFSLILESASTNQTSMYLCASSLPGQGYEQYFGPGTRLTVT.

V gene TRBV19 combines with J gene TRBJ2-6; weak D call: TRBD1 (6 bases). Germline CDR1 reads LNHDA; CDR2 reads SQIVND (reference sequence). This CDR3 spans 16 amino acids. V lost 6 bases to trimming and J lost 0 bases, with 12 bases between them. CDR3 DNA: TGTGCCAGTAGGACAGGTGCAAGCTCTGGGGCCAACGTCCTGACTTTC. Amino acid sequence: CASRTGASSGANVLTF.

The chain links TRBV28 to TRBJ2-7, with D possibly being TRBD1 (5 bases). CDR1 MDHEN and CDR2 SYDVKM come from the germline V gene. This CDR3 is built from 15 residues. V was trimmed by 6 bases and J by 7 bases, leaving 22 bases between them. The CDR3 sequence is CASSQTPGRGWEQYF. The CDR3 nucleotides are TGTGCCAGCAGCCAGACGCCAGGGCGCGGTTGGGAGCAGTACTTC.

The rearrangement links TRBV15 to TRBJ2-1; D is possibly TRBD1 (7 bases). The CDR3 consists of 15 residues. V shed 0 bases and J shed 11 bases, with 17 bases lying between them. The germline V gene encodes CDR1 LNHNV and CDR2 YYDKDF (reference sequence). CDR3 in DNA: TGTGCCACCAGCAGAGATCGGGCCAGGGGGGCAAAGCAGTTCTTC. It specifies CATSRDRARGAKQFF.

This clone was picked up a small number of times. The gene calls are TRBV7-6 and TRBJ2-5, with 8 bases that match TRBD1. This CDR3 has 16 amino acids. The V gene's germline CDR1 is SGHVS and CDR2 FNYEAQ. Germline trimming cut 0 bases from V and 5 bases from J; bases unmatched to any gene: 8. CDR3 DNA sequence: TGTGCCAGCAGCTTAGCGCCGCAGGGGGCCGGGGAGACCCAGTACTTC. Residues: CASSLAPQGAGETQYF.

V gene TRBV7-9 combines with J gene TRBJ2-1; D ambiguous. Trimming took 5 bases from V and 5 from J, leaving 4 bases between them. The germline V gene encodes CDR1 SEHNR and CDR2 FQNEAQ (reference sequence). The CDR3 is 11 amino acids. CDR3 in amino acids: CASSPDNEQFF. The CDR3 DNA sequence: TGTGCCAGCAGCCCAGACAATGAGCAGTTCTTC.

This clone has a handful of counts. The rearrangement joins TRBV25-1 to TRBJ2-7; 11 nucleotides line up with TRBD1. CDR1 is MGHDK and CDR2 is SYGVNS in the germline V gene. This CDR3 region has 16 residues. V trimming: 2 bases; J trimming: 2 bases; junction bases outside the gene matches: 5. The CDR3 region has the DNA TGTGCCAGCAGTGAAACGGGGACAGGGGGTACCTACGAGCAGTACTTC. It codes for CASSETGTGGTYEQYF.

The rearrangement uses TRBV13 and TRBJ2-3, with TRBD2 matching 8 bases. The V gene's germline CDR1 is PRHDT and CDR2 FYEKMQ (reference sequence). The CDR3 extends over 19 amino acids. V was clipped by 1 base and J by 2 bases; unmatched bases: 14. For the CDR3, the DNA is TGTGCCAGCAGCTTAGAGGTTTCGGCCGGGACTAGGAACACAGATACGCAGTATTTT. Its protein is CASSLEVSAGTRNTDTQYF.

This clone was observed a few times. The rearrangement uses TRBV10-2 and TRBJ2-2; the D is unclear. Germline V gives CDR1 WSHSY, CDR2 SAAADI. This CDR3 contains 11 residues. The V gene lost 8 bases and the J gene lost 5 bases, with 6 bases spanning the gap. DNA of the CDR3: TGCGCCAGCGCGGAAACCGGGGAGCTGTTTTTT. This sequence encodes CASAETGELFF.

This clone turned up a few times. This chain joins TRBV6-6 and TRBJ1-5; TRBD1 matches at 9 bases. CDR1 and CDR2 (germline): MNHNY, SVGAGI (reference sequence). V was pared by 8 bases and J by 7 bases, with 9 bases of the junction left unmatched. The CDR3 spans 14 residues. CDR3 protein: CASGYTGGRQPQHF. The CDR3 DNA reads TGTGCCAGCGGGTACACAGGGGGCCGACAGCCCCAGCATTTT.

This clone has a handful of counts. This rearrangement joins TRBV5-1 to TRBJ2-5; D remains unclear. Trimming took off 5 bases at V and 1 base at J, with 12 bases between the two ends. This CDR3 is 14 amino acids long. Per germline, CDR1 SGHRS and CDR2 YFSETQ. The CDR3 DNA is TGCGCCAGCAGGCGTACAGCCTCCCAAGAGACCCAGTACTTC. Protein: CASRRTASQETQYF. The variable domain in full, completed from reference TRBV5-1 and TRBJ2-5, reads KAGVTQTPRYLIKTRGQQVTLSCSPISGHRSVSWYQQTPGQGLQFLFEYFSETQRNKGNFPGRFSGRQFSNSRSEMNVSTLELGDSALYLCASRRTASQETQYFGPGTRLLVL.

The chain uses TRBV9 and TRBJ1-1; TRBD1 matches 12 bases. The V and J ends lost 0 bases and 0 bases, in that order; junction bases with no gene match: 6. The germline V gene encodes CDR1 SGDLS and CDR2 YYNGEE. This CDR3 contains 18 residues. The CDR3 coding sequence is TGTGCCAGCAGCGTAGGAGTAGGGGACAGGGGGCTGAACACTGAAGCTTTCTTT. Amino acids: CASSVGVGDRGLNTEAFF.

Here the CDR3 reads CAISDTSGEPDTQYF. DNA for the CDR3: TGTGCCATCAGTGACACGTCAGGGGAGCCCGATACGCAGTATTTT. The rearrangement links TRBV10-3 to TRBJ2-3, with D possibly being TRBD1 (6 bases). This CDR3 is built from 15 residues. The germline V and J ends were trimmed by 3 bases and 6 bases, with 16 bases remaining between them. Looked up from germline, CDR1 is ENHRY and CDR2 is SYGVKD.

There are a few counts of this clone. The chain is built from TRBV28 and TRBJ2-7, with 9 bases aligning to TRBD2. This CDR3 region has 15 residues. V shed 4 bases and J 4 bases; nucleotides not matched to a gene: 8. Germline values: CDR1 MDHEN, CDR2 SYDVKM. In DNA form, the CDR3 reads TGTGCCAGCAGTTGGTCTAGCGGGGTCGAATACGAGCAGTACTTC. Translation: CASSWSSGVEYEQYF.

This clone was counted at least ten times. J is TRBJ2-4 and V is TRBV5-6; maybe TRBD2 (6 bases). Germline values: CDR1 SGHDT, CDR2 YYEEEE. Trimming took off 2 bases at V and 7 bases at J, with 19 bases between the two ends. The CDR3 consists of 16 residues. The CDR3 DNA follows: TGTGCCAGCAGCTTAGCCCCGGGCGGGGCAGGCAACATTCAGTACTTC. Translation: CASSLAPGGAGNIQYF.

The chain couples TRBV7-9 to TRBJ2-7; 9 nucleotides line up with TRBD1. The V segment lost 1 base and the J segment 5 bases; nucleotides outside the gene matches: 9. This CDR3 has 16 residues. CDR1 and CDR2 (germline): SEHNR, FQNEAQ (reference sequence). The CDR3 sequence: CASSLGAGTGFNEQYF. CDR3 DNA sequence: TGTGCCAGCAGCTTAGGTGCCGGGACAGGGTTCAACGAGCAGTACTTC.

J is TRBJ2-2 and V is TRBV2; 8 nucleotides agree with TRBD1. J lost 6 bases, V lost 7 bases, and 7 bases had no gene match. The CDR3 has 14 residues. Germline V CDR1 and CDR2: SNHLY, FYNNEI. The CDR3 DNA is TGTGCCAGCAACGGACAGGGTGGCGCCGGGGAGCTGTTTTTT. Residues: CASNGQGGAGELFF.

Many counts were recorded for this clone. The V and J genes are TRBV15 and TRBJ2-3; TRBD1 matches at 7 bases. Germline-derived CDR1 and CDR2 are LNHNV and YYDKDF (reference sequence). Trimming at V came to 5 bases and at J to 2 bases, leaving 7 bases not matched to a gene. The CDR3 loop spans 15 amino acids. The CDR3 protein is CATSPRDRNTDTQYF. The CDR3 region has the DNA TGTGCCACCAGCCCCCGGGACAGAAACACAGATACGCAGTATTTT.